These 22 T cell receptor beta chains were sequenced from one sample in a study of T cell changes during pregnancy in multiple sclerosis. TCRdb's copy holds only in-frame clones and misses some; the assay was immunoSEQ multiplex PCR. This sample has 36,000 or so clones, with about 91% found just once. The sequencing used CD8+ T cells from peripheral blood mononuclear cells, collected in the third trimester of pregnancy. The receptors shown here come from a female donor with multiple sclerosis, enrolled in a pregnancy study.

This rearrangement joins TRBV9 to TRBJ1-1; possibly TRBD1 for D (5 bases). Per germline, CDR1 SGDLS and CDR2 YYNGEE. The CDR3 has 15 residues. V was clipped by 0 bases and J by 3 bases, with 12 bases between them. The chain's CDR3 is CASSVGGGGYTEAFF. As DNA, the CDR3 is TGTGCCAGCAGCGTAGGGGGGGGAGGTTACACTGAAGCTTTCTTT.

The gene calls are TRBV5-1 and TRBJ2-5; no reliable D call. V shed 4 bases and J shed 5 bases, with 9 bases lying between them. This CDR3 contains 12 residues. Per germline, CDR1 SGHRS and CDR2 YFSETQ. CDR3 DNA: TGCGCCAGCAGCGTGACTGTCGAGACCCAGTACTTC. Translated: CASSVTVETQYF.

V gene TRBV10-2 combines with J gene TRBJ2-5, with TRBD1 matching over 9 bases. Germline V gene lookup returns CDR1 WSHSY and CDR2 SAAADI. Germline trimming cut 5 bases from V and 5 bases from J; bases unmatched to any gene: 6. The CDR3 spans 14 residues. The CDR3 nucleotides are TGCGCCAGCAGTACCGGGACAGGGAGGGAGACCCAGTACTTC. This codes for CASSTGTGRETQYF.

The gene calls are TRBV4-1 and TRBJ1-1; TRBD1 might be the D (5 bases). Germline CDR1 reads MGHRA; CDR2 reads YSYEKL. Trimming took off 1 base at V and 3 bases at J, with 15 bases between the two ends. CDR3 length: 16 residues. DNA for the CDR3: TGCGCCAGCAGCCAAGTTTTAGTCAGGGAGGACACTGAAGCTTTCTTT. Amino acid sequence: CASSQVLVREDTEAFF.

The chain has TRBV7-9 and TRBJ2-1, with D maybe TRBD1 (6 bases). With 3 bases removed from V and 6 bases from J, the gap between germline ends came to 12 bases. This CDR3 has 14 residues. Per germline, CDR1 SEHNR and CDR2 FQNEAQ (reference sequence). The CDR3 DNA is TGTGCCAGCAGCTTGGCGGACAGATCCAATGAGCAGTTCTTC. It is translated as CASSLADRSNEQFF.

The chain links TRBV9 to TRBJ2-1; maybe TRBD2 (7 bases). Per the germline V gene, CDR1 is SGDLS and CDR2 is YYNGEE. CDR3 size: 15 residues. V lost 0 bases and J lost 8, with 15 bases in between. DNA of the CDR3: TGTGCCAGCAGCGTAGTAGTGGGGGGGCCGCATGAGCAGTTCTTC. Translation: CASSVVVGGPHEQFF.

The V gene is TRBV30, the J gene TRBJ2-7; 11 bases are a match to TRBD2. Trimming removed 4 bases from V and 2 bases from J; junction bases left unmatched: 4. Germline loops: CDR1 GTSNPN, CDR2 SVGIG (reference sequence). The CDR3 length is 14 residues. This CDR3 is CAWKEGLAAYEQYF. In DNA, the CDR3 is TGTGCCTGGAAGGAGGGACTAGCGGCCTACGAGCAGTACTTC.

The chain joins TRBV27 to TRBJ2-3; D not certain. Germline CDR1 reads MNHEY; CDR2 reads SMNVEV (reference sequence). The CDR3 is 15 amino acids. Trimming shortened V by 8 bases and J by 0 bases, and 15 bases separated the two germline ends. CDR3 in DNA: TGTGCCAGCTGTCTCGGTACCCTAAGCACAGATACGCAGTATTTT. Translating it yields CASCLGTLSTDTQYF.

The chain employs TRBV5-4 and TRBJ1-5; D not certain. CDR1 and CDR2 (germline): SGHNT, YYREEE (reference sequence). CDR3 length: 13 amino acids. The ends were cut back, 2 bases at V and 5 bases at J, with 8 bases in the middle. The CDR3 bases are TGTGCCAGCAGCTTAGGGAGGGATCAGCCCCAGCATTTT. This sequence encodes CASSLGRDQPQHF.

The rearrangement links TRBV19 to TRBJ1-1; D ambiguous. V dropped 3 bases and J dropped 5 bases, with 13 bases sitting between them. CDR3 length: 14 amino acids. Germline V CDR1 and CDR2: LNHDA, SQIVND (reference sequence). The CDR3 spells CASSMEREGTEAFF. The CDR3, as DNA: TGTGCCAGTAGTATGGAAAGAGAGGGAACTGAAGCTTTCTTT.

The chain uses TRBV29-1 and TRBJ1-2, with a possible D match to TRBD1 (5 bases). V was cut by 2 bases and J by 4 bases, with 11 bases left in between. This CDR3 spans 13 amino acids. Germline V gene sequence: CDR1 SQVTM, CDR2 ANQGSEA. CDR3 loop: CSVESGETYGYTF. The CDR3 nucleotides are TGCAGCGTTGAATCGGGGGAGACCTATGGCTACACCTTC.

For the CDR3, the DNA is TGTGCCAGCAGGGGGGGGCAGGTCTACGAGCAGTACTTC. It yields the protein CASRGGQVYEQYF. This sequence joins TRBV2 and TRBJ2-7; the D gene is possibly TRBD2 (7 bases). The CDR3 runs to 13 residues. CDR1 SNHLY and CDR2 FYNNEI come from the germline V gene. V lost 6 bases and J 3 bases, leaving 12 bases between the germline ends.

Only one count was recorded for this clone. This chain connects TRBV27 to TRBJ1-2; perhaps TRBD1 as D (5 bases). Trimming removed 4 bases at V and 4 bases at J, with 16 bases between. CDR1 is MNHEY, CDR2 SMNVEV, per germline (reference sequence). The CDR3 is 15 amino acids. The chain's CDR3 is CASSSNTGGSYGYTF. The CDR3 DNA follows: TGTGCCAGCAGTTCGAACACCGGGGGTAGCTATGGCTACACCTTC.

This clone was counted a few times. V gene TRBV11-2 combines with J gene TRBJ1-6, with TRBD1 matching 10 bases. With 5 bases clipped from V and 7 bases from J, the junction kept 5 bases outside the gene matches. This CDR3 spans 15 amino acids. The germline CDR1 and CDR2 sequences are SGHAT and FQNNGV. The DNA of the CDR3 is TGTGCCAGCAGCGGACAGGGGGTTAGGAATTCACCCCTCCACTTT. This sequence encodes CASSGQGVRNSPLHF.

V gene TRBV6-1 combines with J gene TRBJ2-1; 7 bases are shared with TRBD1. CDR3 size: 14 residues. The germline V gene has CDR1 MNHNS and CDR2 SASEGT. J lost 4 bases, V lost 8 bases, and 8 bases had no gene match. CDR3 sequence reads: CASGPRGLYNEQFF. The CDR3 DNA reads as TGTGCCAGCGGCCCAAGGGGGCTTTACAATGAGCAGTTCTTC.

This chain connects TRBV6-5 to TRBJ2-7; 7 nucleotides match TRBD1. V was pared by 2 bases and J by 5 bases, with 9 bases of the junction left unmatched. Per the germline V gene, CDR1 is MNHEY and CDR2 is SVGAGI. CDR3 length: 15 residues. CDR3 DNA: TGTGCCAGCAGTTACGGAAGGGGGCTTATCGACGAGCAGTACTTC. Encoded protein: CASSYGRGLIDEQYF.

The chain links TRBV5-5 to TRBJ2-1; 11 bases fit TRBD2. CDR1 and CDR2 from the germline V gene are SGHKS and YYEKEE (reference sequence). Trimming cost V 5 bases and J 15 bases; bases outside gene matches: 16. The CDR3 spans 15 residues. CDR3 sequence reads: CASRFGLAGGEGRFF. CDR3 nucleotide sequence: TGTGCCAGCAGGTTCGGGCTAGCGGGAGGCGAGGGGAGGTTCTTC.

This chain uses TRBV7-7 with TRBJ2-1; 9 bases align to TRBD2. V was pared by 5 bases and J by 9 bases, with 14 bases of the junction left unmatched. Germline CDR1 SSHAT, CDR2 FNYEAQ (reference sequence). The CDR3 totals 16 residues. CDR3 nucleotide sequence: TGTGCCAGCAGCCCCAAGCCGGGACTAGCTTTAATTGAGCAGTTCTTC. Its protein is CASSPKPGLALIEQFF. The full variable domain, completed using reference TRBV7-7 and TRBJ2-1, is GAGVSQSPRYKVTKRGQDVTLRCDPISSHATLYWYQQALGQGPEFLTYFNYEAQPDKSGLPSDRFSAERPEGSISTLTIQRTEQRDSAMYRCASSPKPGLALIEQFFGPGTRLTVL.

The chain uses TRBV2 and TRBJ1-2; D may be TRBD1 (5 bases). Germline assignment: CDR1 SNHLY and CDR2 FYNNEI. With 1 base removed from V and 6 bases from J, the gap between germline ends came to 12 bases. This CDR3 spans 14 amino acids. CDR3 in DNA: TGTGCCAGCAGTGAAGTGAGACAGATGGATGGCTACACCTTC. Translating it yields CASSEVRQMDGYTF.

This chain uses TRBV7-8 with TRBJ2-1, with 7 bases aligning to TRBD2. The germline V gene encodes CDR1 SGHVS and CDR2 FQNEAQ. Trimming cost V 4 bases and J 0 bases; bases outside gene matches: 3. This CDR3 spans 15 amino acids. CDR3 amino acids: CASSYGGGSYNEQFF. As DNA, the CDR3 is TGTGCCAGCAGCTATGGGGGGGGCTCCTACAATGAGCAGTTCTTC. Full variable domain (outside the CDR3, taken from reference TRBV7-8 and TRBJ2-1): GAGVSQSPRYKVAKRGQDVALRCDPISGHVSLFWYQQALGQGPEFLTYFQNEAQLDKSGLPSDRFFAERPEGSVSTLKIQRTQQEDSAVYLCASSYGGGSYNEQFFGPGTRLTVL.

The rearrangement uses TRBV5-5 and TRBJ1-1; no clear D gene. Germline V gene lookup returns CDR1 SGHKS and CDR2 YYEKEE (reference sequence). V shed 4 bases and J shed 8 bases, with 6 bases lying between them. This CDR3 comprises 10 residues. CDR3 nucleotides: TGTGCCAGCAGCAGTACAGAAGCTTTCTTT. This encodes CASSSTEAFF.

The rearrangement uses TRBV7-9 and TRBJ1-1; possibly TRBD1 for D (6 bases). CDR1 and CDR2 from the germline V gene are SEHNR and FQNEAQ (reference sequence). This CDR3 contains 12 residues. Trimming took 1 base from V and 11 from J, leaving 11 bases between them. CDR3: CASSLGGGDAFF. For the CDR3, the DNA is TGTGCCAGCAGCTTAGGGGGGGGCGATGCTTTCTTT.